This T cell receptor (beta chain) was recorded in a study of blood T cell repertoires in COVID-19 (dated by TCRdb to between 2020 and 2021). As for the study more broadly: Samples covering the acute and convalescent phases of COVID-19 were provided by collaborators in the United States, Italy and Spain. The prospective study material was composed of cDNA or gDNA derived from T cells, B-cell-depleted T cells, or PBMCs. Subjects who had been exposed to COVID-19, were actively infected with it, or had recovered from it provided the deeply sampled blood TCRbeta repertoires that made up the dataset. The repertoires were made available in a free public database intended to serve as a resource for research on the immune response to SARS-CoV-2. Samples came from the ongoing ImmuneRACE study (first 160 participants) plus 1,254 subjects from 6 global collaborators. Nearly every sample came with metadata listing a de-identified subject ID, COVID-19 status, age in years and sex. Where HLA class I and class II types were available, the types were taken from metadata supplied by the sample provider, not from assay-based typing. The study at large found these results: The amount of clinical and demographic metadata varied by source and participant and was provided uncurated.

Including the terminal cysteine and phenylalanine, the CDR3 comprises 15 residues. This entry keeps only the CDR3 DNA: 45 bases, framed from base 1. CDR1 and CDR2 are read off the germline V gene as SGHRS and YFSETQ. The germline V and J ends show losses of 4 bases and 0 bases respectively, and no gene match explains 3 bases of the junction. The immunoSEQ Assay, a bias-controlled multiplex PCR, was used to amplify TCRbeta CDR3 regions from genomic DNA. Concerning the study's data processing: The number of nucleated cells in each sample was estimated by amplification of reference gene primers within the assay. Sequence reads were collapsed and filtered to measure the absolute abundance of every unique TCRbeta CDR3 rearrangement. For each sample, productive Simpson clonality was calculated as the square root of Simpson's diversity index over productive rearrangements. The source is immuneACCESS, and TCRdb retained only in-frame sequences with V and J called. Part of the clones is not carried over; for the studies checked, unresolved V genes explain less than half of this, and the remainder is unexplained. V and J calls and clone size are as listed in that table; D and trimming were resolved from the DNA. The sample table shows fewer than 300,000 clones, and approximately 90% are seen once. The top ten clonotypes cover 2% to 2.5% of the sample.

In Seattle, one collaborating source enrolled patients while the infection was active and tracked those patients longitudinally over the course of disease. Whole blood was collected in K2EDTA tubes by collaborating institutions according to the institutions' own protocols. For TCRbeta analysis, collaborator samples were shipped as frozen whole blood, as isolated PBMCs, or as DNA extracted from either sample type. With respect to this clone: Its antigen is unknown. Base qualities are not provided; no much larger clone lies one nucleotide away.

This TCR derives from a woman aged 25 to 39 with COVID-19, enrolled during active disease. The sample taken for sequencing was peripheral blood. The rearrangement combines TRBV5-1 with TRBJ1-3; the junction holds 8 bases that match TRBD1. The CDR3 has the sequence CASSATGGSGNTIYF. The DNA sequence follows: TGCGCCAGCAGCGCAACAGGGGGCTCTGGAAACACCATATATTTT.